This paragraph reports one T cell receptor (beta chain). No antigen is known for it. The record has no base qualities; no much larger clone is one base away. The data were obtained in a study of OX40 agonist ivuxolimab in advanced cancers. Study-wide context: Ivuxolimab was an agonistic, fully human IgG2 monoclonal antibody directed against OX40 (CD134), a costimulatory receptor. Intravenous ivuxolimab was administered to patients every 2 weeks at six dose levels: 0.01, 0.1, 0.3, 1.5, 3 and 10 mg/kg. Of the roughly 54 patients in dose escalation, 19 had hepatocellular carcinoma, about 15 had melanoma, 9 had renal cell carcinoma and 9 had head and neck cancer. A male proportion of 75% to 85% and a mean age of roughly 55 years, ranging from about 20 to 85, were recorded for the dose-escalation cohort. Prior anti-PD-1, anti-PD-L1 or anti-CTLA-4 therapy was permitted, and checkpoint inhibitors had been received by under 50% of dose-escalation patients. Three dose-escalation patients achieved partial responses, one with hepatocellular carcinoma and two with cutaneous melanoma. Peripheral TCRbeta sequencing was intended to test whether TCR sequence diversity was altered and clonal T-cell expansion was caused by ivuxolimab. The paper reports the monotherapy dose-escalation portion (N = 52 patients) of the phase I ivuxolimab trial.

The trial excluded patients who had a history of autoimmune disease or who were on systemic immunosuppression. Peripheral blood for TCR sequencing was collected from all dose cohorts at baseline, on cycle 4 day 1, and on cycle 7 day 1. The samples were drawn from a first-in-human, open-label, multicenter phase I dose-escalation trial of ivuxolimab. Adults with locally advanced or metastatic head and neck squamous cell, hepatocellular, melanoma or renal cell carcinoma were enrolled in the trial. Before TCR sequencing, CD4+ and CD8+ T cells were separately sorted from peripheral blood. Reading from cysteine to phenylalanine, the CDR3 counts 14 amino acids. The DNA shown is the 42-base CDR3, in frame from base 1. Trimming leaves V shorter by 5 bases and J shorter by 5 bases, with the junction holding 8 bases beyond the gene matches. In the germline V gene, CDR1 corresponds to WSHSY and CDR2 to SAAADI.

Genomic DNA was isolated from the sorted cells so that the TCRbeta CDR3 region could be sequenced. The immunoSEQ Assay was used for sequencing of TCRbeta CDR3 regions. TCRdb took this table from immuneACCESS and kept in-frame rearrangements with V and J called. Such tables lack part of the clones; where checked against another copy, unresolved V genes explain under half of the gap, and the rest is unexplained. This sample lists around 56,000 clones; around nine tenths were detected once. The top ten clonotypes cover 0.95% to 1.4% of the sample. General study outcomes and caveats: After ivuxolimab, more expanded clones were found on average in CD8+ T cells than in CD4+ T cells. Low levels of normalized T-cell clonal expansion were also seen in some nonresponding patients. At doses of 0.1 to 3.0 mg/kg, clonal expansion of both CD4+ and CD8+ blood T cells was observed from baseline to week 6. In partial responders in the 0.1-3.0 mg/kg groups, normalized peripheral clonal expansion was found to be among the lowest, especially among CD8+ T cells. The antigen specificity of the clonally expanded peripheral T cells was not determined.

The sequenced sample was CD4+ or CD8+ T cells sorted from blood, obtained in a trial of the OX40 agonist ivuxolimab. The sequence links TRBV10-2 to TRBJ2-5, and 7 junction bases match TRBD2. This receptor was taken from an adult with an advanced solid tumor such as melanoma, head and neck, liver or kidney cancer. The bases read TGCGCCAGCAGTCTCCGACTAGCCGTCGAGACCCAGTACTTC. Its protein product is CASSLRLAVETQYF.